This note documents a single TCR beta chain sequence. Antigen: not known. The CDR3 is 15 residues long. Trimming shortened V by 4 bases and J by 0 bases, and 13 bases separated the two germline ends. The data derive from a study of T cell repertoires in cytomegalovirus infection. Overall study results and limits: In two of eight donors, the top clonotype was HLA-C-restricted CMV-specific.

Each CDR3 protein gets one entry after TCRdb re-called the reads with MiXCR. The sample yields hundreds of thousands of distinct CDR3 sequences, 30% to 35% seen once. The chain uses TRBV12-3 or TRBV12-4 and TRBJ2-7; D is unresolved. The material sequenced was cultured CD8+ T cells from PBMCs, taken from culture after CMV antigen stimulation. This clonotype originated in a human donor in good health (CMV status not recorded). Some clones in this sample may be carry-over from other donors' samples. The DNA of the CDR3 is TGTGCCAGCAGTTCCACGACGGCTAGCTCCTACGAGCAGTACTTC. Its translation: CASSSTTASSYEQYF.